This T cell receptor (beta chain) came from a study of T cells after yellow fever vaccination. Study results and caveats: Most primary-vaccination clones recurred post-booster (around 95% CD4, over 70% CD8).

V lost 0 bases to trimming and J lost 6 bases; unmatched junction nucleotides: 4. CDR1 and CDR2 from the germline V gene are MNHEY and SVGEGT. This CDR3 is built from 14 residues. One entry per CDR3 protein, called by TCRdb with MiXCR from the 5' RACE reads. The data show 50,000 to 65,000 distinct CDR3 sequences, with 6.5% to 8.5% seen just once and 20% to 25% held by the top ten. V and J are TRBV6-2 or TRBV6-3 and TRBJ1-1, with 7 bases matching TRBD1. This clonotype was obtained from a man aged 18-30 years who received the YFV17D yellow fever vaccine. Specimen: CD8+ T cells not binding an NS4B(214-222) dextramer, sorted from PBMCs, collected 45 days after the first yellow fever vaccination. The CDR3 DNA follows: TGTGCCAGCAGTTACTCGACTGGGACAGCTGAAGCTTTCTTT. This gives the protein CASSYSTGTAEAFF.